Each of the 9 T cell receptor beta chains below was sequenced from the same sample in a study of T cells in Graves' hyperthyroidism and ophthalmopathy. There were TCR beta CDR3 regions amplified from RNA transcripts. First-round RT-PCR with HTBI primers amplified the TCR CDR3 region. TCRdb ran MiXCR on the multiplex PCR reads and lists one entry per CDR3 protein. The repertoire holds fewer than 650,000 distinct CDR3 sequences, with approximately 15% as singletons. The source material was blood. The receptors stem from a woman aged 40 to 55 with Graves' ophthalmopathy.

This clonotype was seen repeatedly, ten times or more. The chain couples TRBV28 to TRBJ2-5; TRBD1 matches at 7 bases. The CDR3 loop spans 16 amino acids. The ends lost 3 bases at V and 5 bases at J; junction bases unmatched: 12. Germline CDR1 MDHEN, CDR2 SYDVKM. CDR3 region: CASSFPRQGSDETQYF. Here the CDR3 DNA reads TGTGCCAGCAGTTTTCCTAGACAGGGCTCGGATGAGACCCAGTACTTC.

This clonotype was seen at least ten times. V usage is TRBV29-1 and J usage is TRBJ1-2; no firm D call. The germline V gene has CDR1 SQVTM and CDR2 ANQGSEA. V lost 7 bases and J 7 bases, leaving 16 bases between the germline ends. CDR3 length equals 12 residues. CDR3 coding DNA: TGCAGCGACGGAGGGCTTCCCCGTGGCTACACCTTC. Translated, it gives CSDGGLPRGYTF. Combining the CDR3 with reference TRBV29-1 and TRBJ1-2 gives the whole variable domain SAVISQKPSRDICQRGTSLTIQCQVDSQVTMMFWYRQQPGQSLTLIATANQGSEATYESGFVIDKFPISRPNLTFSTLTVSNMSPEDSSIYLCSDGGLPRGYTFGSGTRLTVV.

This clonotype was picked up many times. Mismatch with germline at one junction end may stem from a read error. The V and J genes are TRBV7-2 and TRBJ2-7; tentatively, D is TRBD1 (7 bases). The CDR3 is 15 amino acids. Per the germline V gene, CDR1 is SGHTA and CDR2 is FQGNSA. The CDR3 is CASSLSVGQDYQPSF. The CDR3 DNA sequence: TGTGCCAGCAGCTTAAGCGTCGGACAGGACTACCAACCGTCTTTC.

This clonotype has ten or more counts. The CDR3 here is CASSLWVTQPQHF. The CDR3 coding sequence is TGTGCCAGCAGTTTGTGGGTCACTCAGCCCCAGCATTTT. The rearrangement joins TRBV7-2 to TRBJ1-5; D gene uncertain. This CDR3 has 13 residues. CDR1 and CDR2 from the germline V gene are SGHTA and FQGNSA. V was cut by 6 bases and J by 6 bases, with 12 bases left in between.

This clonotype was seen repeatedly, ten times or more. This chain connects TRBV19 to TRBJ1-2, with a possible D match to TRBD1 (5 bases). Between the trimmed V and J ends, which lost 3 bases and 2 bases, there was a span of 10 bases. CDR1 and CDR2 from the germline V gene are LNHDA and SQIVND (reference sequence). The CDR3 covers 14 residues. CDR3 coding DNA: TGTGCCAGTAGTATGTCGGGGCAGAACTATGGCTACACCTTC. It encodes CASSMSGQNYGYTF.

This clonotype was seen repeatedly, ten times or more. This chain connects TRBV27 to TRBJ2-7; no clear D. The CDR3 runs to 14 residues. Deletions cut 2 bases from V and 3 bases from J, with 11 bases between. Germline V CDR1 and CDR2: MNHEY, SMNVEV (reference sequence). Here the CDR3 DNA reads TGTGCCAGCAGTTTAGTCCCTGGGGACTACGAGCAGTACTTC. Protein product: CASSLVPGDYEQYF.

This clonotype was seen at least ten times. V usage is TRBV6-2 or TRBV6-3 and J usage is TRBJ2-4, with D possibly TRBD2 on 5 matching bases. CDR3 size: 16 residues. V was trimmed by 2 bases and J by 2 bases, leaving 13 bases between them. Looked up from germline, CDR1 is MNHEY and CDR2 is SVGEGT. In DNA, the CDR3 is TGTGCCAGCAGTTACATAGCGAGCTTGCCCAAAAACATTCAGTACTTC. Translation gives CASSYIASLPKNIQYF.

The table lists this clonotype with many counts. CDR3 sequence reads: CASGPSMGAQGTEAFF. CDR3 DNA: TGTGCTAGTGGCCCTTCGATGGGGGCGCAGGGTACTGAAGCTTTCTTT. The chain links TRBV12-5 to TRBJ1-1; perhaps TRBD1 as D (6 bases). The V end lost 6 bases, the J end lost 5 bases, and 22 bases lay between the germline ends. From germline, CDR1 is LGHNT and CDR2 FRNRAP. CDR3 length: 16 amino acids. The variable domain in full, with the rest retrieved from reference TRBV12-5 and TRBJ1-1, is DARVTQTPRHKVTEMGQEVTMRCQPILGHNTVFWYRQTMMQGLELLAYFRNRAPLDDSGMPKDRFSAEMPDATLATLKIQPSEPRDSAVYFCASGPSMGAQGTEAFFGQGTRLTVV.

This clonotype has ten or more counts. The V and J genes are TRBV11-2 and TRBJ2-7; TRBD2 matches 7 bases. This CDR3 has 15 amino acids. Germline assignment: CDR1 SGHAT and CDR2 FQNNGV. The trim removed 0 bases at V and 6 bases at J, leaving 8 bases unmatched. The CDR3 coding sequence is TGTGCCAGCAGCTTAGATCCACCGCCGGGGGGCGAGCAGTACTTC. Its translation: CASSLDPPPGGEQYF. The full variable domain, rest sourced from reference TRBV11-2 and TRBJ2-7, is EAGVAQSPRYKIIEKRQSVAFWCNPISGHATLYWYQQILGQGPKLLIQFQNNGVVDDSQLPKDRFSAERLKGVDSTLKIQPAKLEDSAVYLCASSLDPPPGGEQYFGPGTRLTVT.